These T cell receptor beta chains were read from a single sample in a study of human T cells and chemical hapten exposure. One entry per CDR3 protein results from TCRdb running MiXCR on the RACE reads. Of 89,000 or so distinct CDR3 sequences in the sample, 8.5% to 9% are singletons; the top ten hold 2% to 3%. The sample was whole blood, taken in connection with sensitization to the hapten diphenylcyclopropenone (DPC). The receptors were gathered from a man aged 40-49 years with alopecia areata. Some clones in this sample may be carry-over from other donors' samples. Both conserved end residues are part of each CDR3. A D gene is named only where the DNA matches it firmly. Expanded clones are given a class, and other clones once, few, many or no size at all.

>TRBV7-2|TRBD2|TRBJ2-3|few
CASSFRTSGSRDTQYF
TGTGCCAGCAGCTTTAGGACTAGCGGGAGTCGGGATACGCAGTATTTT
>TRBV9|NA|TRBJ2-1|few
CASSVAFANEQFF
TGTGCCAGCAGCGTAGCATTTGCGAATGAGCAGTTCTTC
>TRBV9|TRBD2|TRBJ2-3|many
CASSVMAGADTQYF
TGTGCCAGCAGCGTTATGGCGGGAGCAGATACGCAGTATTTT
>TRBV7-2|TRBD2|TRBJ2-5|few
CASSSTSGTMETQYF
TGTGCCAGCAGCTCGACTAGCGGGACGATGGAGACCCAGTACTTC
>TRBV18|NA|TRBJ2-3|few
CASSEQHTTDTQYF
TGTGCCAGCTCAGAACAACATACCACAGATACGCAGTATTTT
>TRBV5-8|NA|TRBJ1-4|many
CASSPWGEGDEKLFF
TGTGCCAGCAGCCCTTGGGGAGAAGGGGATGAAAAACTGTTTTTT
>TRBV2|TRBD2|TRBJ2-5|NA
CASSETSGRALGAQYF
TGTGCCAGCAGCGAAACTAGCGGGAGAGCACTAGGGGCCCAGTACTTC
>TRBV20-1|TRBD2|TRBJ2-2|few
CSARDRTSGSTGELFF
TGCAGTGCTAGAGATAGGACTAGCGGGAGTACCGGGGAGCTGTTTTTT
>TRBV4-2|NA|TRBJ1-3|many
CASSQDRITDSSGNTIYF
TGTGCCAGCAGCCAAGATCGAATAACAGACAGCTCTGGAAACACCATATATTTT
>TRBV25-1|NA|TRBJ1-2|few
CASSSDLNYGYTF
TGTGCCAGCAGTTCCGATCTTAACTATGGCTACACCTTC
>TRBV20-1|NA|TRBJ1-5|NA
CSARDQWQGGNQPQHF
TGCAGTGCTAGAGATCAGTGGCAGGGAGGCAATCAGCCCCAGCATTTT
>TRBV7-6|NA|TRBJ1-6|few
CASSSAEIGSSPLHF
TGTGCCAGCAGCTCGGCGGAGATAGGAAGTTCACCCCTCCACTTT
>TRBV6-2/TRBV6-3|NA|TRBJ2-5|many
CASSHQETQYF
TGTGCCAGCAGCCACCAAGAGACCCAGTACTTC
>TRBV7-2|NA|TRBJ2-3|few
CASSPGLRRTDTQYF
TGTGCCAGCAGCCCTGGTTTGCGGCGCACAGATACGCAGTATTTT
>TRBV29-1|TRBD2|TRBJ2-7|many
CSARTSGRYEQYF
TGCAGCGCCCGGACTAGCGGGAGGTACGAGCAGTACTTC
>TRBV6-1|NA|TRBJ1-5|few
CATFDRPDNQPQHF
TGTGCCACCTTCGACAGGCCCGACAATCAGCCCCAGCATTTT
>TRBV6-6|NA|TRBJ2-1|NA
CASSYSHWDEQFF
TGTGCCAGCAGTTATTCGCATTGGGATGAGCAGTTCTTC
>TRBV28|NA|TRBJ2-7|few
CASTLEGSGGGVYEQYF
TGTGCCAGCACTTTAGAAGGTAGCGGCGGAGGAGTGTACGAGCAGTACTTC
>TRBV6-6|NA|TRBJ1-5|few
CASSYIGSNQPQHF
TGTGCCAGCAGTTACATCGGGAGCAATCAGCCCCAGCATTTT
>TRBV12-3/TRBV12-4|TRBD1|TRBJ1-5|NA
CASTRQGVKQPQHF
TGTGCCAGCACCCGACAGGGAGTAAAGCAGCCCCAGCATTTT
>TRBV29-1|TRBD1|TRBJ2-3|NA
CSGLSTGGFTDTQYF
TGCAGCGGGCTATCGACAGGGGGCTTTACAGATACGCAGTATTTT
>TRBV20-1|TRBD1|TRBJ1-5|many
CSARAGGTGSQPQHF
TGCAGTGCTAGAGCCGGAGGGACAGGGAGTCAGCCCCAGCATTTT
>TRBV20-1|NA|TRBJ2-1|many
CSARDRPSNGFDEQFF
TGCAGTGCTAGAGATCGGCCTAGCAACGGTTTCGATGAGCAGTTCTTC
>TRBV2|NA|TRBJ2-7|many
CASSARAQNFYEQYF
TGTGCCAGCAGTGCTCGAGCCCAAAACTTCTACGAGCAGTACTTC
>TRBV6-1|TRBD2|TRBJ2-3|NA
CASSISGREIGDTQYF
TGTGCCAGCAGTATTAGCGGGAGAGAAATTGGAGATACGCAGTATTTT
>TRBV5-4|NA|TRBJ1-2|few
CASSLGTGDDYGYTF
TGTGCCAGCAGCTTGGGGACTGGGGACGACTATGGCTACACCTTC
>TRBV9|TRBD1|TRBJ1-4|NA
CASSPRQGAPEKLFF
TGTGCCAGCAGCCCTAGGCAGGGGGCGCCTGAAAAACTGTTTTTT
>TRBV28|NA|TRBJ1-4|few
CASSLFRARNEKLFF
TGTGCCAGCAGTTTATTTAGGGCCAGGAATGAAAAACTGTTTTTT
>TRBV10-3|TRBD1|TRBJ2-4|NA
CAISDGQGLAKNIQYF
TGTGCCATCAGTGACGGACAGGGCTTAGCCAAAAACATTCAGTACTTC
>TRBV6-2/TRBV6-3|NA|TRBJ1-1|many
CASSPRPAEAFF
TGTGCCAGCAGTCCTCGGCCGGCTGAAGCTTTCTTT
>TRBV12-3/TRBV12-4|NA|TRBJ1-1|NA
CASSPDVTSTEAFF
TGTGCCAGCAGTCCTGACGTTACTTCCACTGAAGCTTTCTTT
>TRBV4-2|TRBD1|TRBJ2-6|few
CASSQVGTGKSSGANVLTF
TGTGCCAGCAGCCAAGTCGGGACAGGGAAGAGCTCTGGGGCCAACGTCCTGACTTTC
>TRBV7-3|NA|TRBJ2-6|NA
CASSLISAGSGANVLTF
TGTGCCAGCAGCTTAATATCTGCGGGGTCTGGGGCCAACGTCCTGACTTTC
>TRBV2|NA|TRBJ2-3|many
CASSESLFPNTQYF
TGTGCCAGCAGTGAAAGCCTCTTTCCGAATACGCAGTATTTT
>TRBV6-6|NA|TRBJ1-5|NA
CASSSVRGNQPQHF
TGTGCCAGCAGTTCAGTCCGGGGCAATCAGCCCCAGCATTTT
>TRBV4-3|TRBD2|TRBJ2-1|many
CASSQDLAGGLAEQFF
TGCGCCAGCAGCCAAGACCTAGCGGGAGGGCTCGCCGAGCAGTTCTTC
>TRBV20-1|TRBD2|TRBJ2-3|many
CSTREGLAGHTQYF
TGCAGTACCAGGGAAGGACTAGCGGGTCATACGCAGTATTTT
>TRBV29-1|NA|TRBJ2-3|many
CSACQGRSTDTQYF
TGCAGTGCTTGTCAGGGGAGGAGCACAGATACGCAGTATTTT
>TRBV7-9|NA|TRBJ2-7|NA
CASTRDWGLGSVSSYEQYF
TGTGCCAGCACTCGCGATTGGGGCTTGGGATCCGTCAGCTCCTACGAGCAGTACTTC
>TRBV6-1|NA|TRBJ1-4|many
CASSERGELFF
TGTGCCAGCAGTGAAAGGGGCGAACTGTTTTTT
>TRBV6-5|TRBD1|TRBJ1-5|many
CASRTGTGVQPQHF
TGTGCCAGCAGAACCGGGACAGGGGTTCAGCCCCAGCATTTT
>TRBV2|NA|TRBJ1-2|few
CASSILGTYGYTF
TGTGCCAGCAGTATTCTAGGTACCTATGGCTACACCTTC
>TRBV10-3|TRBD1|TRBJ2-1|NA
CATQPGQGAYEQFF
TGTGCCACCCAGCCGGGACAGGGGGCCTATGAGCAGTTCTTC
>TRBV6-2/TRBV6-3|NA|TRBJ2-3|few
CAIPDRKGSDTQYF
TGTGCCATCCCGGACAGAAAGGGGTCAGATACGCAGTATTTT
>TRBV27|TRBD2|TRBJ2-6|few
CASRLGVAGGSGANVLTF
TGTGCCAGCCGACTTGGGGTAGCGGGAGGTTCGGGGGCCAACGTCCTGACTTTC
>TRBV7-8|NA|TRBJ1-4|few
CASSLTTGRATNEKLFF
TGTGCCAGCAGCTTAACGACTGGCCGGGCAACTAATGAAAAACTGTTTTTT
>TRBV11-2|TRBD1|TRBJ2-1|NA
CASSPGQFKDEQFF
TGTGCCAGCAGCCCGGGACAGTTTAAGGATGAGCAGTTCTTC
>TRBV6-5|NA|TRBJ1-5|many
CASSLPGANQPQHF
TGTGCCAGCAGCCTTCCGGGAGCGAATCAGCCCCAGCATTTT
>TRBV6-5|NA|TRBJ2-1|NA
CASKSGASVYNEQFF
TGTGCCAGCAAAAGTGGGGCTAGCGTTTACAATGAGCAGTTCTTC
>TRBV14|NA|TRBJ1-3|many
CASSQAGGMSGNTIYF
TGTGCCAGCAGCCAAGCGGGGGGAATGTCTGGAAACACCATATATTTT
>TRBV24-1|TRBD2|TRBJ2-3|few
CATRGLAPTDTQYF
TGTGCCACCAGGGGACTAGCGCCCACAGATACGCAGTATTTT
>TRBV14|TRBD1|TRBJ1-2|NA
CASSQTDRGRDYGYTF
TGTGCCAGCAGCCAAACCGACAGGGGCCGGGACTATGGCTACACCTTC
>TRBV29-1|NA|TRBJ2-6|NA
CSVELGANVLTF
TGCAGCGTTGAACTGGGGGCCAACGTCCTGACTTTC
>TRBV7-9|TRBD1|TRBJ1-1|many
CASSSGQPFTEAFF
TGTGCCAGCAGTTCGGGACAGCCTTTTACTGAAGCTTTCTTT
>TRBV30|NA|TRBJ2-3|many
CAWSRNGRRTDTQYF
TGTGCCTGGAGTAGGAACGGGAGAAGGACAGATACGCAGTATTTT
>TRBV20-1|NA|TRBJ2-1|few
CSARDVSSYNEQFF
TGCAGTGCCCGGGACGTGAGCTCCTACAATGAGCAGTTCTTC
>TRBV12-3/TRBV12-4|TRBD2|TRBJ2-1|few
CASSLPTSGRAGNEQFF
TGTGCCAGCAGTTTACCGACTAGCGGGAGGGCCGGAAATGAGCAGTTCTTC